Each of the 22 T cell receptor beta chains below was sequenced from the same sample in a study of spatial heterogeneity in lung cancer. Described time point: blood at routine non-recurrence follow-up after resection. A single record per CDR3 protein comes from TCRdb applying MiXCR to the 5' RACE reads. The top ten hold 25% to 35% of the sample, which has tens of thousands of distinct CDR3 sequences, 8.5% to 12% seen once. The specimen was PBMCs, collected at follow-up. All receptors come from a female donor with early-stage non-small cell lung cancer.

This clonotype was seen many times. This sequence joins TRBV28 and TRBJ2-7; D remains unclear. The CDR3 is made up of 13 amino acids. Germline CDR1 and CDR2: MDHEN and SYDVKM. Trimming pared 5 bases from V and 4 bases from J, leaving 12 bases between. DNA for the CDR3: TGTGCCAGCAGTCCACCCGCTTTGTACGAGCAGTACTTC. Translation: CASSPPALYEQYF.

This clonotype has a handful of counts. This chain uses TRBV7-2 with TRBJ2-5, with 14 nucleotides matching TRBD2. The CDR3 loop spans 15 amino acids. Germline V gene data show CDR1 as SGHTA and CDR2 as FQGNSA. V lost 4 bases and J lost 5; bases outside the gene matches: 3. CDR3 in amino acids: CASSSTSGGAETQYF. The CDR3 DNA follows: TGTGCCAGCAGCTCGACTAGCGGGGGGGCGGAGACCCAGTACTTC.

This clonotype was counted at least ten times. The chain carries TRBV20-1 and TRBJ2-6, with 8 bases identical to TRBD1. Germline lookup yields CDR1 DFQATT and CDR2 SNEGSKA (reference sequence). This CDR3 spans 17 amino acids. V trimming: 4 bases; J trimming: 0 bases; junction bases outside the gene matches: 8. CDR3 loop: CSAMGRDRNSGANVLTF. The CDR3 region has the DNA TGCAGTGCTATGGGAAGGGACAGGAACTCTGGGGCCAACGTCCTGACTTTC.

This clonotype occurred many times. The rearrangement links TRBV15 to TRBJ2-1; 8 bases match TRBD1. Trimming cost V 0 bases and J 12 bases; bases outside gene matches: 13. This CDR3 has 16 residues. Per the germline V gene, CDR1 is LNHNV and CDR2 is YYDKDF (reference sequence). CDR3 in amino acids: CATSRDDPADRGRQFF. For the CDR3, the DNA is TGTGCCACCAGCAGAGATGACCCCGCCGACAGGGGCCGGCAGTTCTTC.

This clonotype has only a few counts. This chain joins TRBV6-2 or TRBV6-3 and TRBJ2-2; TRBD2 agrees at 13 bases. This CDR3 is 17 amino acids long. The germline V gene encodes CDR1 MNHEY and CDR2 SVGEGT. The V and J ends lost 2 bases and 5 bases, in that order; junction bases with no gene match: 5. This CDR3 is CASSYLALAGGTGELFF. The CDR3 DNA sequence: TGTGCCAGCAGTTACCTCGCACTAGCGGGGGGGACCGGGGAGCTGTTTTTT.

This clonotype was recorded at least ten times. V is TRBV12-3 or TRBV12-4 and J is TRBJ2-1; a possible D gene is TRBD2 (6 bases). V dropped 3 bases and J dropped 10 bases, with 13 bases sitting between them. The CDR3 covers 13 residues. CDR3 nucleotide sequence: TGTGCCAGCAGTTTTCGGGGGATGAGGGAGCAGTTCTTC. Translating it yields CASSFRGMREQFF.

The CDR3 sequence: CASSFGNSGNTIYF. In DNA form, the CDR3 reads TGTGCCAGCAGCTTTGGCAACTCTGGAAACACCATATATTTT. This rearrangement joins TRBV7-9 to TRBJ1-3; D is unclear. V was clipped by 3 bases and J by 0 bases, with 6 bases between them. CDR1 is SEHNR, CDR2 FQNEAQ, per germline (reference sequence). This CDR3 is built from 14 residues. The variable domain in full, with the rest retrieved from reference TRBV7-9 and TRBJ1-3, is DTGVSQNPRHKITKRGQNVTFRCDPISEHNRLYWYRQTLGQGPEFLTYFQNEAQLEKSRLLSDRFSAERPKGSFSTLEIQRTEQGDSAMYLCASSFGNSGNTIYFGEGSWLTVV.

This clonotype has only a few counts. The chain links TRBV28 to TRBJ2-7; either TRBD1 or TRBD2 may fit D (5 bases each). Trimming removed 7 bases at V and 1 base at J, with 17 bases between. CDR3 length equals 15 residues. Looked up from germline, CDR1 is MDHEN and CDR2 is SYDVKM. In DNA form, the CDR3 reads TGTGCCAGCACCCTTGTTGGGGGAATATCCTACGAGCAGTACTTC. Translation gives CASTLVGGISYEQYF.

This clonotype occurred a few times. The gene calls are TRBV5-4 and TRBJ2-7; D is perhaps TRBD2 (5 bases). The germline V and J ends were trimmed by 4 bases and 5 bases, with 10 bases remaining between them. CDR1 and CDR2 from the germline V gene are SGHNT and YYREEE (reference sequence). CDR3 length: 12 amino acids. The CDR3 here is CASSERANEQYF. CDR3 DNA sequence: TGTGCCAGCAGCGAGAGGGCGAACGAGCAGTACTTC.

This clonotype appeared many times. The chain links TRBV28 to TRBJ1-4; D not certain. CDR1 is MDHEN and CDR2 is SYDVKM in the germline V gene. V was clipped by 6 bases and J by 2 bases, with 7 bases between them. The CDR3 extends over 13 amino acids. In DNA, the CDR3 is TGTGCCAGCAGCTACAGCACTAATGAAAAACTGTTTTTT. It translates to CASSYSTNEKLFF.

The chain uses TRBV7-8 and TRBJ1-1, with TRBD1 identical over 9 bases. The germline V gene has CDR1 SGHVS and CDR2 FQNEAQ. V lost 6 bases to trimming and J lost 2 bases; unmatched junction nucleotides: 4. This CDR3 is 14 amino acids long. The CDR3 is CASRQQGANTEAFF. CDR3 nucleotide sequence: TGTGCCAGCAGACAACAGGGGGCTAACACTGAAGCTTTCTTT.

This clonotype has at least ten counts. V gene TRBV29-1 combines with J gene TRBJ2-7; D may be TRBD1 (7 bases). This CDR3 contains 11 residues. Germline lookup yields CDR1 SQVTM and CDR2 ANQGSEA. V was shortened by 7 bases and J by 6 bases, with 13 bases between the two germline ends. CDR3 in amino acids: CSGRDSREQYF. The CDR3 DNA is TGCAGCGGGAGGGACAGTCGCGAGCAGTACTTC.

This clonotype has ten or more counts. The genes are TRBV4-2 and TRBJ2-7; D might be TRBD1 (5 bases). The germline gives CDR1 LGHNA, CDR2 YNFKEQ. This CDR3 contains 17 residues. V was trimmed by 0 bases and J by 4 bases, leaving 19 bases between them. CDR3 coding DNA: TGTGCCAGCAGCCAAGACGCCCGGAGTGGCCAGGGTTACGAGCAGTACTTC. Translating it yields CASSQDARSGQGYEQYF.

The sample holds many counts of this clonotype. The chain combines TRBV7-8 with TRBJ1-2, with D maybe TRBD1 (6 bases). The V end lost 7 bases, the J end lost 3 bases, and 15 bases lay between the germline ends. The CDR3 extends over 14 amino acids. The germline gives CDR1 SGHVS, CDR2 FQNEAQ. The chain's CDR3 is CASNNRALDYGYTF. Written as DNA, the CDR3 is TGTGCCAGCAACAACAGGGCCCTGGACTATGGCTACACCTTC.

This sequence joins TRBV4-2 and TRBJ2-3; 7 bases fit TRBD2. The CDR3 is 17 residues long. Germline V CDR1 and CDR2: LGHNA, YNFKEQ. Trimming took 1 base from V and 2 from J; bases not matched to a gene: 9. Here the CDR3 reads CASSQVAMGLFTDTQYF. The DNA of the CDR3 is TGTGCCAGCAGCCAAGTGGCGATGGGACTATTCACAGATACGCAGTATTTT.

There are many counts of this clonotype. CDR3 bases: TGCAGTGCTAGACGTAAGGGCAATGAGCAGCCCCAGCATTTT. As protein: CSARRKGNEQPQHF. The J gene is TRBJ1-5, the V gene TRBV20-1; D unclear. V was pared by 2 bases and J by 7 bases, with 15 bases between. The germline V gene encodes CDR1 DFQATT and CDR2 SNEGSKA (reference sequence). This CDR3 contains 14 residues.

The CDR3 spells CSVGEYEQYF. CDR3 coding DNA: TGCAGCGTTGGAGAATACGAGCAGTACTTC. The chain couples TRBV29-1 to TRBJ2-7, with no clear D. V lost 4 bases and J 4 bases, leaving 5 bases between the germline ends. Germline V gene sequence: CDR1 SQVTM, CDR2 ANQGSEA. This CDR3 has 10 residues.

This clonotype was observed a few times. The V and J genes are TRBV7-2 and TRBJ1-1; weak D call: TRBD1 (6 bases). The germline gives CDR1 SGHTA, CDR2 FQGNSA. This CDR3 is 16 amino acids long. The germline V and J ends were trimmed by 3 bases and 0 bases, with 14 bases remaining between them. In DNA form, the CDR3 reads TGTGCCAGCAGCTTCGGGGGGGCCTTGATGAACACTGAAGCTTTCTTT. As protein: CASSFGGALMNTEAFF.

This clonotype was observed many times. The V gene is TRBV29-1, the J gene TRBJ2-7, with TRBD2 as a possible D gene (6 bases). The CDR3 sequence is 15 residues long. Germline V CDR1 and CDR2: SQVTM, ANQGSEA. V lost 1 base, J lost 1 base, and 14 bases lay in between. This chain's CDR3 is CSVEGRSGSSYEQYF. The CDR3 DNA reads TGCAGCGTTGAAGGACGTAGCGGTTCATCCTACGAGCAGTACTTC.

This clonotype was detected only a few times. The J gene is TRBJ1-5, the V gene TRBV15, with D uncertain. V lost 0 bases to trimming and J lost 8 bases, with 8 bases between them. Germline CDR1 and CDR2: LNHNV and YYDKDF (reference sequence). CDR3 size: 13 residues. CDR3 loop: CATSREAEEPQHF. CDR3 coding DNA: TGTGCCACCAGCAGAGAGGCGGAGGAGCCCCAGCATTTT.

This chain connects TRBV12-3 or TRBV12-4 to TRBJ2-1; no clear D gene. The CDR3 consists of 11 residues. V lost 10 bases to trimming and J lost 6 bases, with 10 bases between them. CDR3 bases: TGTGCCAACAGCCGGGCCAATGAGCAGTTCTTC. It is translated as CANSRANEQFF.

This clonotype was seen ten or more times. The CDR3 is CSALGKGQGNEKLFF. The CDR3 DNA sequence: TGCAGTGCCCTCGGCAAGGGACAGGGTAATGAAAAACTGTTTTTT. This chain joins TRBV20-1 and TRBJ1-4, with 9 bases matching TRBD1. Germline assignment: CDR1 DFQATT and CDR2 SNEGSKA (reference sequence). Trimming cost V 6 bases and J 4 bases; bases outside gene matches: 9. The CDR3 has 15 amino acids.